This TCR beta chain was sequenced during a study of T cell repertoires in cytomegalovirus infection. In the study overall: Through public TCR beta signatures, both CMV infection and matching HLA type were indicated. Study findings and constraints: What dominated the ex vivo response were HLA-C-restricted CMV-specific TCR beta clonotypes.

Germline V gives CDR1 SGHDT, CDR2 YYEEEE. V lost 4 bases to trimming and J lost 6 bases; unmatched junction nucleotides: 13. The CDR3 covers 15 residues. One entry per CDR3 protein, called by TCRdb with MiXCR from the reads. The top ten hold over 10% of the sample, which has about 770,000 distinct CDR3 sequences, 25% to 35% seen once. Concerning this clonotype: The antigen is undetermined.

The receptor was isolated from a human donor in good health (CMV status not recorded). Some clones in this sample may be carry-over from other donors' samples. This chain uses TRBV5-6 with TRBJ2-7, with TRBD1 matching over 7 bases. Specimen: cultured CD8+ T cells from PBMCs, collected from culture after CMV antigen stimulation. CDR3 amino acids: CASSRTGTAIREQYV. The CDR3, as DNA: TGTGCCAGCAGCCGTACCGGGACAGCTATTCGCGAGCAGTACGTC.